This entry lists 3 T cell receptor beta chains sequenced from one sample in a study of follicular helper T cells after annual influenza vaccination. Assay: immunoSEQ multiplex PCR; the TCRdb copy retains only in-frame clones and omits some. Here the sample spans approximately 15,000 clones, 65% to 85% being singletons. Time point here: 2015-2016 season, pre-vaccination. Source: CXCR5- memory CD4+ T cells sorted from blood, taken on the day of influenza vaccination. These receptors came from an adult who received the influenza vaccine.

The CDR3 here is CASSSRLAGGPIVANTQYF. The CDR3 DNA sequence: TGTGCCAGCAGCTCGCGACTAGCGGGGGGTCCTATAGTAGCAAATACGCAGTATTTT. This chain connects TRBV7-2 to TRBJ2-3, with 13 bases aligning to TRBD2. V gave up 4 bases and J gave up 7 bases; unmatched junction bases: 17. The CDR3 length is 19 residues. Germline CDR1 reads SGHTA; CDR2 reads FQGNSA.

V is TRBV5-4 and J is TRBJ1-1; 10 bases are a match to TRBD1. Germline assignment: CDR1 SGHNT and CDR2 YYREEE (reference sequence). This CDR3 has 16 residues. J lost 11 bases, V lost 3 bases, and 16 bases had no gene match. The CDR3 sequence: CASSSASGTGDVSAFF. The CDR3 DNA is TGTGCCAGCAGCTCGGCCTCCGGGACAGGGGACGTGAGTGCTTTCTTT.

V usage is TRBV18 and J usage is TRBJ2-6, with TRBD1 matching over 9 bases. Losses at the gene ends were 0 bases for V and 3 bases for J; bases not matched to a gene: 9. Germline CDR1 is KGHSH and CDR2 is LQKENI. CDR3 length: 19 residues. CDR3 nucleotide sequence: TGTGCCAGCTCACCACCCTCACAGGGGGCCCTTCTTGGGGCCAACGTCCTGACTTTC. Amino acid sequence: CASSPPSQGALLGANVLTF.